The source of this T cell receptor (beta chain) is a study of T cell responses to AZD1222 COVID-19 vaccine. Findings and limits, study-wide: Samples come after the peak T cell response, not at day 14. The donor cohort was predominantly white British with a female majority, and clonal diversity may have been underestimated. Only 5 to 7 AZD1222 recipients tested seropositive at baseline.

The repertoire was sequenced with immunoSEQ multiplex PCR; TCRdb's copy has only in-frame clones and lacks some. The table shows around 80,000 clones, with roughly four fifths occurring only once. About this clone: No antigen is known for it.

The CDR3 has 16 amino acids. CDR1 LNHDA and CDR2 SQIVND come from the germline V gene (reference sequence). The V and J ends lost 3 bases and 4 bases, in that order; junction bases with no gene match: 5. The J gene is TRBJ2-2, the V gene TRBV19; 10 bases are shared with TRBD2. This sample comprised peripheral blood, obtained 28 days after the second AZD1222 dose. The clonotype comes from an adult who received the AZD1222 COVID-19 vaccine. This CDR3 is CASSMSGRAPTGELFF. In DNA form, the CDR3 reads TGTGCCAGTAGTATGAGCGGGAGGGCCCCCACCGGGGAGCTGTTTTTT. Full variable domain (outside the CDR3, taken from reference TRBV19 and TRBJ2-2): DGGITQSPKYLFRKEGQNVTLSCEQNLNHDAMYWYRQDPGQGLRLIYYSQIVNDFQKGDIAEGYSVSREKKESFPLTVTSAQKNPTAFYLCASSMSGRAPTGELFFGEGSRLTVL.